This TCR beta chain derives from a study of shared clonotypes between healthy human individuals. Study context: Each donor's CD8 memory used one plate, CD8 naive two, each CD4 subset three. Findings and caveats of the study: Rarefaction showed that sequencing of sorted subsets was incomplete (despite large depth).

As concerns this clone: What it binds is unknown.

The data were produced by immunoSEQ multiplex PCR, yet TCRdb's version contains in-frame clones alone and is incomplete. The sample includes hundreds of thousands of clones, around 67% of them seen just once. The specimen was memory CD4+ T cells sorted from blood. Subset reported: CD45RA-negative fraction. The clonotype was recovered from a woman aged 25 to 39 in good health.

The CDR3 nucleotides are TGCGCCAGCAGCACAGGACAGGGGGTTAAAAACATTCAGTACTTC. As protein: CASSTGQGVKNIQYF. The gene calls are TRBV5-1 and TRBJ2-4, with TRBD1 matching over 10 bases. CDR1 is SGHRS, CDR2 YFSETQ, per germline. V dropped 4 bases and J dropped 4; count of bases not matched to a gene: 5. The CDR3 covers 15 residues.